The 7 T cell receptor beta chains given below trace back to one sample, sequenced in a study of regulatory T cells in long-lasting Graves disease. iRepertoire HTBI primers and Arm-PCR of CDR3 regions built TCR beta libraries. TCRdb independently ran MiXCR on the multiplex PCR reads; one entry per CDR3 protein. The sample gives 680,000 or so distinct CDR3 sequences, roughly 16% of which show up once; about 17% is in the top ten. This sample's time point: newly diagnosed GD, antithyroid drugs for less than 3 months. RNA from PBMCs was the source of the TCR library. In addition, the sample was reused for a study of T cells in Graves' hyperthyroidism and ophthalmopathy.

The specimen comprised peripheral blood mononuclear cells (PBMCs), sampled at new diagnosis, from a patient treated with antithyroid drugs. The receptor source for this set is a woman under 40 with Graves disease.

The chain joins TRBV7-9 to TRBJ2-3; TRBD2 is a possible D gene (5 bases). Germline V gives CDR1 SEHNR, CDR2 FQNEAQ (reference sequence). V shed 6 bases and J shed 6 bases, with 16 bases lying between them. This CDR3 is 14 amino acids long. CDR3 amino acids: CASRFGGSGDTQYF. The CDR3 coding sequence is TGTGCCAGCAGGTTCGGAGGATCCGGGGATACGCAGTATTTT.

This clonotype was observed a handful of times. Likely a read error: the CDR3 ends without its conserved phenylalanine or tryptophan. V is TRBV2 and J is TRBJ2-3; D gene unclear. Germline loops: CDR1 SNHLY, CDR2 FYNNEI. CDR3 length: 16 residues. Trimming cost V 5 bases and J 0 bases, with 15 bases left between them. CDR3 DNA: TGTGCCAGCAGTTTCCCGTCCGTCACTAGCACAGATACGCAGTATCTT. Its translation: CASSFPSVTSTDTQYL.

This clonotype was detected many times. The V gene is TRBV12-3 or TRBV12-4, the J gene TRBJ2-7; D is unresolved. Trimming stripped 8 bases from V and 13 bases from J, with 21 bases between. CDR3 size: 12 residues. The CDR3, as DNA: TGTGCCAGCTCCTCCATCCGGGCCCTACTTTACTTC. Encoded protein: CASSSIRALLYF.

This clonotype was recorded many times. The V call is TRBV28, the J call TRBJ2-1; 10 positions match TRBD2. This CDR3 is 19 amino acids long. V gave up 3 bases and J gave up 4 bases; unmatched junction bases: 15. Germline lookup yields CDR1 MDHEN and CDR2 SYDVKM. CDR3 sequence (DNA): TGTGCCAGCAGTTTTCCTACCCGGCCTCTAGCGGGGGAGTACAATGAGCAGTTCTTC. Amino acids: CASSFPTRPLAGEYNEQFF.

In its sample, this clonotype was seen a few times. The CDR3 nucleotides are TGTGCCAGTAGTATCTTGGGCCGCCAAAACTCTGGAAACACCATATATTTT. This codes for CASSILGRQNSGNTIYF. The chain recombines TRBV19 with TRBJ1-3; D is ambiguous. Trimming shortened V by 3 bases and J by 0 bases, and 15 bases separated the two germline ends. CDR1 is LNHDA and CDR2 is SQIVND in the germline V gene (reference sequence). The CDR3 runs 17 residues.

A word on this clonotype: An end of the junction differs from the germline gene, which may be a read error. The genes are TRBV6-1 and TRBJ1-1; 8 bases are a match to TRBD1. The germline V gene encodes CDR1 MNHNS and CDR2 SASEGT. The CDR3 loop spans 12 amino acids. The CDR3 DNA is TGTGCCTGCAGCCAGGGACAGGTCGAAGCTTTCTTT. This translates into CACSQGQVEAFF.

The table lists this clonotype with a few counts. The chain has TRBV4-2 and TRBJ2-5; tentatively, D is TRBD1 or TRBD2 (5 bases each). This CDR3 is built from 15 residues. V lost 2 bases, J lost 10 bases, and 20 bases lay in between. Germline CDR1 is LGHNA and CDR2 is YNFKEQ. CDR3 DNA: TGTGCCAGCAGCCAATCGGGGCCCGTGGATCTCGGCCAGTACTTC. Amino acid sequence: CASSQSGPVDLGQYF.